The 23 T cell receptor beta chains listed next were all sequenced from one sample in a study of T cell changes during pregnancy in multiple sclerosis. Libraries were prepared by immunoSEQ multiplex PCR; TCRdb keeps only in-frame clonotypes and omits some of them. This repertoire shows around 42,000 clones, under 95% found once; its top ten account for 0.75% to 0.85%. Specimen: CD4+ T cells from peripheral blood mononuclear cells, collected in the third trimester of pregnancy. The source of these receptors is a female donor with multiple sclerosis, enrolled in a pregnancy study.

The chain links TRBV19 to TRBJ2-3; perhaps TRBD1 as D (5 bases). The CDR3 extends over 13 amino acids. Germline V gene sequence: CDR1 LNHDA, CDR2 SQIVND (reference sequence). Trimming removed 4 bases from V and 2 bases from J, with 7 bases in between. CDR3 loop: CASSTDNTDTQYF. The DNA for the CDR3 is TGTGCCAGTAGTACGGACAACACAGATACGCAGTATTTT.

This sequence joins TRBV11-2 and TRBJ2-1; 10 bases map to TRBD2. V lost 1 base and J lost 0; bases outside the gene matches: 6. Germline V gene lookup returns CDR1 SGHAT and CDR2 FQNNGV. CDR3 size: 18 residues. The CDR3 coding sequence is TGTGCCAGCAGCTTAGTCAGATCTAGCGGGGGCTCCTACAATGAGCAGTTCTTC. It codes for CASSLVRSSGGSYNEQFF.

The CDR3 coding sequence is TGTGCCTGGAATCCCCGGACTAGCGGGGCTGTGAATGAGCAGTTCTTC. Protein sequence: CAWNPRTSGAVNEQFF. This sequence joins TRBV30 and TRBJ2-1, with 12 bases fitting TRBD2. Germline-derived CDR1 and CDR2 are GTSNPN and SVGIG (reference sequence). CDR3 length: 16 amino acids. J gave up 7 bases and V 4 bases, and 11 bases lay outside the gene matches.

This sequence joins TRBV28 and TRBJ2-1, with 8 positions matching TRBD2. In germline, CDR1 is MDHEN, CDR2 SYDVKM. V lost 4 bases to trimming and J lost 4 bases; unmatched junction nucleotides: 6. The CDR3 runs to 15 residues. DNA for the CDR3: TGTGCCAGCAGTTGGAGCGGGAGTATTTACAATGAGCAGTTCTTC. Protein: CASSWSGSIYNEQFF.

This CDR3 reads CASSQGRTGEYEQYF. As DNA, the CDR3 is TGCGCCAGCAGCCAAGGTCGGACAGGGGAGTACGAGCAGTACTTC. The chain has TRBV4-1 and TRBJ2-7; 9 bases are a match to TRBD1. J gave up 4 bases and V 1 base, and 5 bases lay outside the gene matches. The CDR3 totals 15 residues. Germline CDR1 reads MGHRA; CDR2 reads YSYEKL.

The chain recombines TRBV18 with TRBJ2-3; D unclear. The CDR3 is 13 amino acids. Germline values: CDR1 KGHSH, CDR2 LQKENI. Between the trimmed V and J ends, which lost 0 bases and 6 bases, there was a span of 7 bases. As DNA, the CDR3 is TGTGCCAGCTCACCACCTGCGCGGGATACGCAGTATTTT. Translating it yields CASSPPARDTQYF.

The J gene is TRBJ1-2, the V gene TRBV28; TRBD1 matches 11 bases. Per germline, CDR1 MDHEN and CDR2 SYDVKM. This CDR3 is built from 15 residues. Germline trimming cut 5 bases from V and 5 bases from J; bases unmatched to any gene: 7. The CDR3 nucleotides are TGTGCCAGCAGTCACCGGGACAGGGGGTTTTATGGCTACACCTTC. This codes for CASSHRDRGFYGYTF.

This sequence joins TRBV12-5 and TRBJ2-7; 8 nucleotides agree with TRBD1. The CDR3 length is 12 residues. Germline CDR1 is LGHNT and CDR2 is FRNRAP. With 6 bases clipped from V and 3 bases from J, the junction kept 1 base outside the gene matches. CDR3 bases: TGTGCTAGTGGGGACAGGGTCTACGAGCAGTACTTC. Its translation is CASGDRVYEQYF.

J is TRBJ1-1 and V is TRBV5-1; a weak D match, TRBD1 (5 bases). Germline assignment: CDR1 SGHRS and CDR2 YFSETQ. Trimming left V 3 bases short and J 4 bases short, with 10 bases between. This CDR3 comprises 13 residues. The CDR3, as DNA: TGCGCCAGCAGCTACCAGGGTATCACTGAAGCTTTCTTT. Translated, it gives CASSYQGITEAFF. The full variable domain, its missing parts supplied by reference TRBV5-1 and TRBJ1-1, is KAGVTQTPRYLIKTRGQQVTLSCSPISGHRSVSWYQQTPGQGLQFLFEYFSETQRNKGNFPGRFSGRQFSNSRSEMNVSTLELGDSALYLCASSYQGITEAFFGQGTRLTVV.

The gene calls are TRBV5-8 and TRBJ2-5, with TRBD2 matching over 9 bases. Trimming removed 4 bases from V and 4 bases from J; junction bases left unmatched: 8. Germline V gene data show CDR1 as SGHTS and CDR2 as YDEGEE. This CDR3 comprises 15 residues. Here the CDR3 DNA reads TGTGCCAGCAGCGCTGGGGAAGCGGGAGGAGAGACCCAGTACTTC. Translated, it gives CASSAGEAGGETQYF.

The rearrangement uses TRBV5-1 and TRBJ2-7, with a tentative D call TRBD1 (6 bases). The CDR3 runs to 18 residues. The V end was cut by 0 bases, the J end by 6 bases, with 25 bases between. Germline lookup yields CDR1 SGHRS and CDR2 YFSETQ. The CDR3, as DNA: TGCGCCAGCAGCTTGGTGGCAGGGGCCGTGCGCTTCCGGGGCGAGCAGTACTTC. This sequence encodes CASSLVAGAVRFRGEQYF.

The rearrangement uses TRBV2 and TRBJ2-7; TRBD2 matches at 9 bases. The CDR3 has 14 residues. CDR1 SNHLY and CDR2 FYNNEI come from the germline V gene. With V trimmed by 6 bases and J by 6 bases, 9 bases remained unmatched. CDR3 protein: CASSPLSGSCEQYF. In DNA, the CDR3 is TGTGCCAGCAGCCCACTTAGCGGGAGCTGCGAGCAGTACTTC.

This clone was seen only once. The chain uses TRBV27 and TRBJ1-2; D gene uncertain. This CDR3 is 16 amino acids long. Trimming stripped 10 bases from V and 4 bases from J, with 25 bases between. The germline CDR1 and CDR2 sequences are MNHEY and SMNVEV (reference sequence). The CDR3 bases are TGTGCCAACTGGGTGTCGGAGTTCAGCACCTTCTATGGCTACACCTTC. This gives the protein CANWVSEFSTFYGYTF.

The V call is TRBV18, the J call TRBJ2-7; possibly TRBD1 for D (5 bases). Germline CDR1 and CDR2: KGHSH and LQKENI. CDR3 length equals 14 residues. Trimming shortened V by 3 bases and J by 4 bases, and 13 bases separated the two germline ends. The CDR3 sequence: CASSPSQGTYEQYF. CDR3 sequence (DNA): TGTGCCAGCTCACCGAGTCAGGGAACTTACGAGCAGTACTTC.

This chain connects TRBV2 to TRBJ2-1; a weak D match, TRBD2 (5 bases). The CDR3 has 14 residues. Germline V gene lookup returns CDR1 SNHLY and CDR2 FYNNEI. With 0 bases removed from V and 10 bases from J, the gap between germline ends came to 13 bases. The CDR3 is CASSEARAAKEQFF. The CDR3 DNA reads as TGTGCCAGCAGTGAAGCGCGGGCCGCCAAGGAGCAGTTCTTC.

The genes are TRBV7-9 and TRBJ1-1, with D possibly TRBD1 on 6 matching bases. Trimming stripped 6 bases from V and 8 bases from J, with 16 bases between. CDR3 length: 13 amino acids. The germline V gene encodes CDR1 SEHNR and CDR2 FQNEAQ (reference sequence). The CDR3, as DNA: TGTGCCAGCAGAAACACAGGGTTGACGGAAGCTTTCTTT. Protein sequence: CASRNTGLTEAFF.

The chain couples TRBV18 to TRBJ2-1, with D possibly TRBD2 on 5 matching bases. The ends were cut back, 2 bases at V and 3 bases at J, with 11 bases in the middle. The CDR3 contains 15 residues. From germline, CDR1 is KGHSH and CDR2 LQKENI. CDR3 residues: CASSPNELGYNEQFF. Here the CDR3 DNA reads TGTGCCAGCTCACCAAATGAACTAGGCTACAATGAGCAGTTCTTC.

This chain links TRBV6-5 with TRBJ1-2, with D possibly being TRBD1 (6 bases). The V gene lost 0 bases and the J gene lost 4 bases, with 12 bases spanning the gap. In germline, CDR1 is MNHEY, CDR2 SVGAGI. The length of the CDR3 is 15 residues. This chain's CDR3 is CASSYSNNRAYGYTF. As DNA, the CDR3 is TGTGCCAGCAGTTACTCGAATAACAGGGCCTATGGCTACACCTTC.

The chain joins TRBV6-1 to TRBJ1-1; 7 nucleotides agree with TRBD1. With V trimmed by 3 bases and J by 7 bases, 5 bases remained unmatched. This CDR3 has 13 residues. Per the germline V gene, CDR1 is MNHNS and CDR2 is SASEGT. The CDR3 DNA reads TGTGCCAGCAGTGATCAAGGGGGCGGTGAAGCTTTCTTT. It encodes CASSDQGGGEAFF.

The CDR3 region has the DNA TGTGCCAGTAGTTCGCAGACGACAGGGGCGAGTCAGCCCCAGCATTTT. Protein product: CASSSQTTGASQPQHF. The rearrangement uses TRBV19 and TRBJ1-5; 8 bases fit TRBD1. V shed 5 bases, J shed 6 bases, and the junction held 12 bases outside the gene matches. Per germline, CDR1 LNHDA and CDR2 SQIVND (reference sequence). The CDR3 loop spans 16 amino acids.

The rearrangement links TRBV9 to TRBJ2-1, with 7 bases identical to TRBD2. The junction had 10 bases not matched to a gene; V was cut back by 4 bases and J by 0 bases. CDR1 is SGDLS and CDR2 is YYNGEE in the germline V gene. The CDR3 has 17 amino acids. This chain's CDR3 is CASSPTEGRDSYNEQFF. CDR3 DNA sequence: TGTGCCAGCAGCCCCACGGAGGGGAGGGACTCCTACAATGAGCAGTTCTTC.

J is TRBJ1-1 and V is TRBV2; TRBD1 might be the D (6 bases). CDR1 and CDR2 (germline): SNHLY, FYNNEI. V shed 2 bases and J shed 3 bases, with 10 bases lying between them. This CDR3 has 14 residues. The chain's CDR3 is CASSEFAGDTEAFF. DNA of the CDR3: TGTGCCAGCAGTGAATTTGCAGGGGACACTGAAGCTTTCTTT.

The chain uses TRBV6-4 and TRBJ1-3; D unclear. The germline V gene has CDR1 MRHNA and CDR2 SNTAGT. The V end was cut by 2 bases, the J end by 4 bases, with 18 bases between. CDR3 length equals 17 residues. CDR3: CASSDVRATEAGNTIYF. For the CDR3, the DNA is TGTGCCAGCAGTGACGTCCGGGCAACGGAGGCAGGAAACACCATATATTTT.